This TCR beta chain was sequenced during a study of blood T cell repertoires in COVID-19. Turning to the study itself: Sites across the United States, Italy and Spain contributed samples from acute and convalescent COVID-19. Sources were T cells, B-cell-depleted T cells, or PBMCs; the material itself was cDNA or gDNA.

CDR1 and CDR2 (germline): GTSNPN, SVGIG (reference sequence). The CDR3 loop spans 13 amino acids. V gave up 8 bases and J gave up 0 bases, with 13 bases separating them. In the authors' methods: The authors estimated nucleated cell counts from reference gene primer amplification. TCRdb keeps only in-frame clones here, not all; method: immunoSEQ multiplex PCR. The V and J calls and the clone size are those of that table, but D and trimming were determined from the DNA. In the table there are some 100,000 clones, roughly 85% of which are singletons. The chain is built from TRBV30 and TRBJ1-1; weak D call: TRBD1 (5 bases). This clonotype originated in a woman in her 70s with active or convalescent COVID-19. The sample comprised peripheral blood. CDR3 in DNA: TGTGCCGGTGCGGGGGATATGAACACTGAAGCTTTCTTT. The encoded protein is CAGAGDMNTEAFF.